These 26 T cell receptor beta chains originate from one sample sequenced in a study of response to subunit inactivated influenza vaccine. A single record per CDR3 protein comes from TCRdb applying MiXCR to the RT-PCR reads. The table shows roughly 650,000 distinct CDR3 sequences, with 14% occurring only once. The source material was PBMCs from blood, sampled 14 days before vaccination. These receptors came from a man aged 50-59 years who received an inactivated influenza vaccine.

The CDR3 sequence is CSVAKGTGVVDEQYF. DNA for the CDR3: TGCAGCGTGGCGAAGGGGACAGGGGTGGTTGACGAGCAGTACTTC. This chain uses TRBV29-1 with TRBJ2-7; TRBD1 matches at 10 bases. CDR3 length: 15 residues. With 6 bases clipped from V and 5 bases from J, the junction kept 13 bases outside the gene matches. Germline V gene sequence: CDR1 SQVTM, CDR2 ANQGSEA.

The V gene is TRBV7-2, the J gene TRBJ2-2; the D gene is possibly TRBD2 (5 bases). This CDR3 comprises 15 residues. Germline V CDR1 and CDR2: SGHTA, FQGNSA. Deletions cut 5 bases from V and 1 base from J, with 11 bases between. The CDR3 loop is CASSPRRENTGELFF. The CDR3 DNA is TGTGCCAGCAGCCCGAGACGGGAGAACACCGGGGAGCTGTTTTTT.

This chain connects TRBV7-8 to TRBJ2-6; the D is unclear. This CDR3 spans 16 amino acids. Germline CDR1 SGHVS, CDR2 FQNEAQ. Trimming pared 5 bases from V and 3 bases from J, leaving 14 bases between. This CDR3 is CASSPPWGNGANVLTF. CDR3 sequence (DNA): TGTGCCAGCAGCCCACCGTGGGGTAATGGGGCCAACGTCCTGACTTTC.

This CDR3 is CSVDLTYNEQFF. As DNA, the CDR3 is TGCAGCGTTGATTTGACCTACAATGAGCAGTTCTTC. V is TRBV29-1 and J is TRBJ2-1; the D is unclear. From germline, CDR1 is SQVTM and CDR2 ANQGSEA. Trimming took 3 bases from V and 2 from J, leaving 5 bases between them. CDR3 size: 12 residues.

The chain combines TRBV9 with TRBJ2-5; 10 bases map to TRBD1. The CDR3 has 14 amino acids. V was pared by 2 bases and J by 5 bases, with 3 bases of the junction left unmatched. The germline CDR1 and CDR2 sequences are SGDLS and YYNGEE. The CDR3 spells CASSVTGGGETQYF. DNA for the CDR3: TGTGCCAGCAGCGTGACAGGGGGCGGCGAGACCCAGTACTTC. Combining the CDR3 with reference TRBV9 and TRBJ2-5 gives the whole variable domain DSGVTQTPKHLITATGQRVTLRCSPRSGDLSVYWYQQSLDQGLQFLIQYYNGEERAKGNILERFSAQQFPDLHSELNLSSLELGDSALYFCASSVTGGGETQYFGPGTRLLVL.

This clonotype was detected a few times. The chain is built from TRBV7-2 and TRBJ1-6; no definite D call. Trimming shortened V by 3 bases and J by 9 bases, and 15 bases separated the two germline ends. This CDR3 is 15 amino acids long. Germline assignment: CDR1 SGHTA and CDR2 FQGNSA. The DNA of the CDR3 is TGTGCCAGCAGCTTCCAGGCCTCGGGTGGTTCACCCCTCCACTTT. It encodes CASSFQASGGSPLHF.

In this sample, this clonotype turned up a few times. The chain carries TRBV19 and TRBJ1-2; D may be TRBD1 (5 bases). Deletions cut 5 bases from V and 4 bases from J, with 14 bases between. CDR1 and CDR2 from the germline V gene are LNHDA and SQIVND (reference sequence). The CDR3 runs to 14 residues. The CDR3 protein is CASSLPGRLYGYTF. The CDR3 coding sequence is TGTGCCAGTAGTTTACCGGGACGGCTCTATGGCTACACCTTC. Variable domain in full (rest from reference TRBV19 and TRBJ1-2): DGGITQSPKYLFRKEGQNVTLSCEQNLNHDAMYWYRQDPGQGLRLIYYSQIVNDFQKGDIAEGYSVSREKKESFPLTVTSAQKNPTAFYLCASSLPGRLYGYTFGSGTRLTVV.

This clonotype was picked up a small number of times. This chain joins TRBV6-2 or TRBV6-3 and TRBJ2-7, with 8 bases fitting TRBD1. Germline loops: CDR1 MNHEY, CDR2 SVGEGT. This CDR3 is 14 amino acids long. V trimming: 0 bases; J trimming: 5 bases; junction bases outside the gene matches: 3. CDR3 sequence (DNA): TGTGCCAGCAGTTACTCGGACAGGGATGACGAGCAGTACTTC. This codes for CASSYSDRDDEQYF.

The rearrangement links TRBV29-1 to TRBJ2-3, with D possibly being TRBD1 (5 bases). The CDR3 is 13 residues long. Germline assignment: CDR1 SQVTM and CDR2 ANQGSEA. The ends were cut back, 4 bases at V and 3 bases at J, with 11 bases in the middle. CDR3 DNA sequence: TGCAGCGTTGGTCTAGGGGTGACAGATACGCAGTATTTT. Residues: CSVGLGVTDTQYF.

This clonotype was seen only a few times. The chain joins TRBV11-2 to TRBJ2-3; the D call may be TRBD1 or TRBD2 (5 bases each). Germline loops: CDR1 SGHAT, CDR2 FQNNGV. The CDR3 contains 19 residues. Trimming took 5 bases from V and 1 from J, leaving 25 bases between them. CDR3 sequence reads: CASSDGLRGGAGGTDTQYF. The CDR3 coding sequence is TGTGCCAGCAGCGACGGACTTAGGGGTGGTGCGGGCGGCACAGATACGCAGTATTTT.

The V call is TRBV7-2, the J call TRBJ2-7; TRBD2 agrees at 9 bases. The germline V gene has CDR1 SGHTA and CDR2 FQGNSA. This CDR3 has 14 residues. The ends lost 1 base at V and 11 bases at J; junction bases unmatched: 9. The CDR3 spells CASSLGGLAKKEYF. CDR3 coding DNA: TGTGCCAGCAGCTTAGGAGGACTAGCGAAGAAGGAGTACTTC. The full variable domain, in which reference TRBV7-2 and TRBJ2-7 provide the parts outside the CDR3, is GAGVSQSPSNKVTEKGKDVELRCDPISGHTALYWYRQSLGQGLEFLIYFQGNSAPDKSGLPSDRFSAERTGGSVSTLTIQRTQQEDSAVYLCASSLGGLAKKEYFGPGTRLTVT.

In its sample, this clonotype was seen a few times. V gene TRBV4-2 combines with J gene TRBJ1-1; D uncertain. Germline CDR1 reads LGHNA; CDR2 reads YNFKEQ. The CDR3 is 17 amino acids. V was cut by 0 bases and J by 0 bases, with 14 bases left in between. CDR3: CASSQESSESMNTEAFF. The DNA of the CDR3 is TGTGCCAGCAGCCAAGAGTCGTCAGAAAGCATGAACACTGAAGCTTTCTTT.

CDR3 in amino acids: CASSTGVSSYNEQFF. The CDR3 DNA reads as TGTGCCAGCAGTACAGGGGTTAGCTCCTACAATGAGCAGTTCTTC. The chain recombines TRBV12-3 or TRBV12-4 with TRBJ2-1; 7 positions agree with TRBD1. The ends lost 5 bases at V and 0 bases at J; junction bases unmatched: 4. This CDR3 spans 15 amino acids.

This clonotype was detected only a few times. V is TRBV9 and J is TRBJ2-3; 12 bases agree with TRBD2. Trimming cost V 3 bases and J 2 bases; bases outside gene matches: 7. The CDR3 has 17 residues. Germline lookup yields CDR1 SGDLS and CDR2 YYNGEE. The CDR3 sequence is CASSATRTSGNTDTQYF. CDR3 sequence (DNA): TGTGCCAGCAGCGCGACTCGGACTAGCGGGAACACAGATACGCAGTATTTT.

This clonotype was seen a handful of times. The J gene is TRBJ2-2, the V gene TRBV11-1; a possible D gene is TRBD2 (5 bases). Germline-derived CDR1 and CDR2 are SGHAT and FQDESV (reference sequence). This CDR3 region has 19 residues. V lost 3 bases and J 6 bases, leaving 26 bases between the germline ends. CDR3 residues: CASSLPYLNTEVVAGELFF. The CDR3 nucleotides are TGTGCCAGCAGCTTGCCGTACTTGAACACGGAGGTCGTCGCCGGGGAGCTGTTTTTT.

The chain recombines TRBV11-2 with TRBJ2-7, with D perhaps assigned TRBD1 or TRBD2 (5 bases each). There are 14 residues in the CDR3. Trimming removed 5 bases from V and 3 bases from J, with 14 bases in between. Germline CDR1 is SGHAT and CDR2 is FQNNGV. CDR3 sequence: CASSGGTEYYEQYF. DNA for the CDR3: TGTGCCAGCAGCGGTGGGACGGAATACTACGAGCAGTACTTC.

The V and J genes are TRBV4-2 and TRBJ2-7, with D perhaps TRBD2 (6 bases). V lost 0 bases and J lost 6, with 18 bases in between. Germline CDR1 is LGHNA and CDR2 is YNFKEQ. This CDR3 has 16 residues. The CDR3 sequence is CASSQDGWGVDPEQYF. The CDR3, as DNA: TGTGCCAGCAGCCAAGATGGGTGGGGGGTCGATCCCGAGCAGTACTTC.

This clonotype has only a few counts. The V call is TRBV20-1, the J call TRBJ2-7, with a weak D call TRBD2 (6 bases). Germline CDR1 reads DFQATT; CDR2 reads SNEGSKA (reference sequence). Trimming removed 6 bases from V and 3 bases from J, with 15 bases in between. The CDR3 has 13 amino acids. This CDR3 reads CSATGGSGYEQYF. In DNA, the CDR3 is TGCAGTGCCACCGGGGGATCCGGCTACGAGCAGTACTTC.

This clonotype was counted a few times. The chain couples TRBV6-2 or TRBV6-3 to TRBJ2-1, with 8 bases aligning to TRBD1. Germline assignment: CDR1 MNHEY and CDR2 SVGEGT. CDR3 length equals 15 residues. V lost 5 bases, J lost 6 bases, and 9 bases stayed unmatched. The CDR3 sequence: CASSGGTGGRNEQFF. The CDR3 nucleotides read TGTGCCAGCAGTGGGGGCACAGGGGGTCGCAATGAGCAGTTCTTC.

This clonotype was seen ten or more times. The chain links TRBV11-2 to TRBJ2-2; 11 bases are a match to TRBD2. Trimming cost V 4 bases and J 5 bases; bases outside gene matches: 3. This CDR3 has 15 residues. The germline V gene encodes CDR1 SGHAT and CDR2 FQNNGV. CDR3 residues: CASSWRTSGTGELFF. DNA for the CDR3: TGTGCCAGCAGCTGGCGGACTAGCGGGACCGGGGAGCTGTTTTTT. The full variable domain, completed using reference TRBV11-2 and TRBJ2-2, is EAGVAQSPRYKIIEKRQSVAFWCNPISGHATLYWYQQILGQGPKLLIQFQNNGVVDDSQLPKDRFSAERLKGVDSTLKIQPAKLEDSAVYLCASSWRTSGTGELFFGEGSRLTVL.

This clonotype came up many times. V and J are TRBV4-3 and TRBJ2-1; D unresolved. V was cut by 2 bases and J by 5 bases, with 16 bases left in between. The CDR3 loop spans 16 amino acids. The germline CDR1 and CDR2 sequences are LGHNA and YSLEER. CDR3 loop: CASSQFRLLVNNEQFF. CDR3 bases: TGCGCCAGCAGCCAATTTAGACTTCTGGTCAACAATGAGCAGTTCTTC.

The chain uses TRBV20-1 and TRBJ2-4, with 9 bases that match TRBD1. Germline CDR1 is DFQATT and CDR2 is SNEGSKA (reference sequence). V lost 5 bases and J lost 1; bases outside the gene matches: 12. The CDR3 length is 17 residues. The CDR3, as DNA: TGCAGTGCTTTTACACAGGGGGCTGGCCGGGCCAAAAACATTCAGTACTTC. Translated, it gives CSAFTQGAGRAKNIQYF.

The chain joins TRBV20-1 to TRBJ1-1; maybe TRBD1 (6 bases). Trimming removed 6 bases from V and 0 bases from J, with 11 bases in between. The length of the CDR3 is 13 residues. The germline V gene encodes CDR1 DFQATT and CDR2 SNEGSKA (reference sequence). In DNA, the CDR3 is TGCAGTGCCCGGACAGAGCTGAACACTGAAGCTTTCTTT. Its protein product is CSARTELNTEAFF.

The CDR3 sequence: CASRSSGRSYNEQFF. The CDR3 nucleotides read TGTGCCAGCAGAAGTAGCGGGCGTTCCTACAATGAGCAGTTCTTC. The chain joins TRBV28 to TRBJ2-1; TRBD2 agrees at 7 bases. V gave up 6 bases and J gave up 1 base; unmatched junction bases: 6. The CDR3 extends over 15 amino acids. Germline CDR1 MDHEN, CDR2 SYDVKM.

This clonotype was found a few times. DNA of the CDR3: TGTGCCAGCAGCCAAGAGGGCCGGGACAGCCCCCCTCTGGGGGCCAACGTCCTGACTTTC. As protein: CASSQEGRDSPPLGANVLTF. The rearrangement joins TRBV4-2 to TRBJ2-6; 7 bases map to TRBD1. V was pared by 0 bases and J by 4 bases, with 15 bases of the junction left unmatched. Germline V gene data show CDR1 as LGHNA and CDR2 as YNFKEQ. CDR3 length: 20 residues.

The chain combines TRBV4-3 with TRBJ2-3; 11 bases align to TRBD2. Germline V gives CDR1 LGHNA, CDR2 YSLEER. This CDR3 is 16 amino acids long. V gave up 4 bases and J gave up 8 bases; unmatched junction bases: 11. The chain's CDR3 is CASSRDWTSGLGTQYF. In DNA, the CDR3 is TGCGCCAGCAGCCGAGATTGGACTAGCGGGCTCGGTACGCAGTATTTT.